The entry that follows covers one T cell receptor (beta chain) sequence. Authors' data handling: Reference gene primer amplification gave estimated nucleated cell counts. The protocol was immunoSEQ multiplex PCR, while the TCRdb copy is restricted to in-frame clones and leaves out a portion. V, J and clone size reflect that table, while D and trimming were determined from the DNA. The data contain approximately 280,000 clones, 65% to 85% of them singletons. Seattle-derived patients entered the study during active infection and were followed longitudinally. The data belong to a study of blood T cell repertoires in COVID-19. Across the whole study: The cDNA or gDNA used as material had been derived from T cells, B-cell-depleted T cells, or PBMCs.

The CDR3 is made up of 14 amino acids. Germline CDR1 is SGDLS and CDR2 is YYNGEE. V shed 0 bases, J shed 4 bases, and the junction held 0 bases outside the gene matches. The clonotype was recovered from a human donor with COVID-19, enrolled during active disease. The donor label of this sample is uncertain. The rearrangement joins TRBV9 to TRBJ2-5, with TRBD2 matching over 10 bases. Sample: peripheral blood. In DNA, the CDR3 is TGTGCCAGCAGCGTAGCTAGCGGGGGAGAGACCCAGTACTTC. It is translated as CASSVASGGETQYF. Full variable domain (missing parts from reference TRBV9 and TRBJ2-5): DSGVTQTPKHLITATGQRVTLRCSPRSGDLSVYWYQQSLDQGLQFLIQYYNGEERAKGNILERFSAQQFPDLHSELNLSSLELGDSALYFCASSVASGGETQYFGPGTRLLVL.